Presented here are 22 T cell receptor beta chains from one specimen sequenced in a study of human T cells and chemical hapten exposure. TCRdb re-called the RACE reads through MiXCR, storing one row per CDR3 protein. The sample has 65,000 to 95,000 distinct CDR3 sequences, 6.5% to 8% seen once. Stated time point: patch test 2, 6 weeks after DPC sensitization. Documented treatment: therapeutic diphenylcyclopropenone sensitization with weekly scalp DPC. Sequencing used whole blood, obtained in connection with sensitization to the hapten diphenylcyclopropenone (DPC). These receptors all come from a woman aged 25 to 39 with alopecia areata. Some clones in this sample may be carry-over from other donors' samples.

This clonotype has only a few counts. The J gene is TRBJ1-1, the V gene TRBV21-1; TRBD1, the D gene given by the table, was not confirmed from the DNA. TRBV21-1 corresponds to a pseudogene. The length of the CDR3 is 18 residues. The CDR3 reads CASSRSPADRVSGTEAFF. For the CDR3, the DNA is TGTGCCAGCAGCAGATCTCCGGCAGACAGGGTTTCCGGCACTGAAGCTTTCTTT.

The V call is TRBV20-1, the J call TRBJ2-1; a possible D gene is TRBD1 (6 bases). The V gene lost 3 bases and the J gene lost 4 bases, with 7 bases spanning the gap. CDR3 size: 12 residues. Germline CDR1 DFQATT, CDR2 SNEGSKA (reference sequence). The CDR3 nucleotides read TGCAGTGCTAGGGGGACATACAATGAGCAGTTCTTC. Its protein product is CSARGTYNEQFF.

Notes on this clonotype: The conserved phenylalanine or tryptophan normally closing the CDR3 is absent here, so this likely arose from a read error. This chain joins TRBV7-9 and TRBJ2-3; D may correspond to TRBD1 or TRBD2 (6 bases each). The germline V gene has CDR1 SEHNR and CDR2 FQNEAQ (reference sequence). V lost 5 bases, J lost 4 bases, and 13 bases lay in between. The CDR3 covers 14 residues. As DNA, the CDR3 is TGTGCCAGCAGCCGCAATGGGGGGCCAGATACGCAGTATTTA. It is translated as CASSRNGGPDTQYL.

This clonotype was detected many times. The J gene is TRBJ1-2, the V gene TRBV29-1; 9 bases line up with TRBD1. CDR3 size: 13 residues. The trim removed 7 bases at V and 3 bases at J, leaving 6 bases unmatched. Germline CDR1 reads SQVTM; CDR2 reads ANQGSEA. CDR3 nucleotide sequence: TGCAGCGCCCTACAGGGGGCGGACTATGGCTACACCTTC. Translation: CSALQGADYGYTF.

The table lists this clonotype with many counts. This rearrangement joins TRBV11-3 to TRBJ2-1; 8 nucleotides line up with TRBD2. V trimming: 5 bases; J trimming: 6 bases; junction bases outside the gene matches: 3. CDR1 is SGHNT, CDR2 YENEEA, per germline. This CDR3 spans 13 amino acids. The CDR3 here is CASSPGTSNEQFF. The CDR3 nucleotides are TGTGCCAGCAGCCCCGGGACTAGCAATGAGCAGTTCTTC.

This clonotype turned up a few times. The genes are TRBV30 and TRBJ1-4, with a possible D match to TRBD1 (5 bases). Germline assignment: CDR1 GTSNPN and CDR2 SVGIG (reference sequence). CDR3 length equals 12 residues. Trimming took off 3 bases at V and 13 bases at J, with 15 bases between the two ends. CDR3 in amino acids: CAWRPPGLPLFF. Here the CDR3 DNA reads TGTGCCTGGAGACCTCCGGGACTTCCACTGTTTTTT.

This rearrangement joins TRBV29-1 to TRBJ1-2; a possible D gene is TRBD1 (5 bases). This CDR3 contains 13 residues. Trimming cost V 3 bases and J 2 bases, with 10 bases left between them. The germline gives CDR1 SQVTM, CDR2 ANQGSEA. The CDR3 protein is CSVDLQANYGYTF. The CDR3 nucleotides are TGCAGCGTTGACTTACAGGCAAACTATGGCTACACCTTC.

This clonotype occurred a few times. This chain links TRBV20-1 with TRBJ2-7; D not certain. The germline CDR1 and CDR2 sequences are DFQATT and SNEGSKA (reference sequence). Trimming pared 4 bases from V and 3 bases from J, leaving 7 bases between. The CDR3 totals 11 residues. The CDR3 region is CSAKINYEQYF. The CDR3 DNA reads as TGCAGTGCTAAGATTAACTACGAGCAGTACTTC.

This clonotype was recorded at least ten times. This chain uses TRBV25-1 with TRBJ2-6; the match to TRBD1 covers 9 bases. V was clipped by 0 bases and J by 0 bases; unmatched bases: 6. Looked up from germline, CDR1 is MGHDK and CDR2 is SYGVNS. This CDR3 is built from 19 residues. CDR3 amino acids: CASSEYTGGSLSGANVLTF. As DNA, the CDR3 is TGTGCCAGCAGTGAATATACAGGGGGCTCCCTCTCTGGGGCCAACGTCCTGACTTTC.

The rearrangement joins TRBV12-3 or TRBV12-4 to TRBJ1-4, with D possibly being TRBD1 (5 bases). CDR3 size: 14 residues. Trimming shortened V by 4 bases and J by 3 bases, and 9 bases separated the two germline ends. For the CDR3, the DNA is TGTGCCAGCAGTTCCGGGACCCCTAATGAAAAACTGTTTTTT. Protein product: CASSSGTPNEKLFF.

Comments on this clonotype: This clone may be a read error of a much larger clone one base away. The rearrangement joins TRBV18 to TRBJ1-1; D is unresolved. CDR1 and CDR2 (germline): KGHSH, LQKENI. The CDR3 loop spans 13 amino acids. For the CDR3, the DNA is TGTGGCAGCTCACCAATGGCTAACACTGAAGCTTTCTTT. Translating it yields CGSSPMANTEAFF.

This clonotype was counted a few times. The genes are TRBV6-5 and TRBJ1-6; a possible D gene is TRBD1 (5 bases). Germline CDR1 MNHEY, CDR2 SVGAGI. The germline V and J ends were trimmed by 2 bases and 4 bases, with 21 bases remaining between them. CDR3 length: 19 amino acids. In DNA form, the CDR3 reads TGTGCCAGCAGTTACCGTCGGCACACCCGGGACGTTTATAATTCACCCCTCCACTTT. Translating it yields CASSYRRHTRDVYNSPLHF.

In its sample, this clonotype was seen a few times. This chain joins TRBV6-5 and TRBJ2-3; D ambiguous. Deletions cut 3 bases from V and 0 bases from J, with 7 bases between. Germline CDR1 and CDR2: MNHEY and SVGAGI. CDR3 length: 14 residues. The CDR3 spells CASSYSASTDTQYF. The CDR3 DNA reads as TGTGCCAGCAGTTATTCCGCTAGCACAGATACGCAGTATTTT.

This chain joins TRBV6-1 and TRBJ2-3; TRBD1 is a possible D gene (5 bases). V gave up 4 bases and J gave up 3 bases, with 11 bases separating them. This CDR3 is built from 14 residues. CDR1 is MNHNS and CDR2 is SASEGT in the germline V gene. In DNA, the CDR3 is TGTGCCAGCAGTGCGAGCGCAGGGACAGATACGCAGTATTTT. It specifies CASSASAGTDTQYF.

The gene calls are TRBV9 and TRBJ1-1; D ambiguous. The CDR3 runs 15 residues. Looked up from germline, CDR1 is SGDLS and CDR2 is YYNGEE. V was trimmed by 2 bases and J by 4 bases, leaving 15 bases between them. CDR3 nucleotide sequence: TGTGCCAGCAGCGTTGGGAACAGTCTTACCACTGAAGCTTTCTTT. It is translated as CASSVGNSLTTEAFF.

Remarks on this clonotype: This clone may be a read error of a much larger clone one base away. This chain links TRBV7-3 with TRBJ1-6; D is undetermined. The CDR3 contains 15 residues. Germline loops: CDR1 SGHTA, CDR2 FQGTGA. The CDR3 sequence is CGSSLDGRNNSPLHF. Written as DNA, the CDR3 is TGTGGCAGCAGCTTAGACGGACGAAATAATTCACCCCTCCACTTT.

In its sample, this clonotype was seen many times. The chain recombines TRBV5-6 with TRBJ2-2; no definite D call. The germline gives CDR1 SGHDT, CDR2 YYEEEE. V was clipped by 0 bases and J by 5 bases, with 5 bases between them. The CDR3 has 13 amino acids. The DNA for the CDR3 is TGTGCCAGCAGCTTGGTGGCTACCGGGGAGCTGTTTTTT. Protein: CASSLVATGELFF.

This clonotype occurred many times. V usage is TRBV20-1 and J usage is TRBJ1-1; D gene ambiguous. This CDR3 is 11 amino acids long. V was cut by 7 bases and J by 0 bases, with 6 bases left in between. Per germline, CDR1 DFQATT and CDR2 SNEGSKA (reference sequence). The DNA for the CDR3 is TGCAGTGGTATCATGAACACTGAAGCTTTCTTT. It is translated as CSGIMNTEAFF.

This chain joins TRBV7-8 and TRBJ1-5, with no clear D. The V gene's germline CDR1 is SGHVS and CDR2 FQNEAQ. This CDR3 contains 18 residues. V was cut by 2 bases and J by 2 bases, with 19 bases left in between. In nucleotides, the CDR3 is TGTGCCAGCAGCTTAAACCGTATCAGAGGGTTAGGCAATCAGCCCCAGCATTTT. Translation gives CASSLNRIRGLGNQPQHF.

This clonotype was found many times. This chain links TRBV6-6 with TRBJ2-1; TRBD2 aligns across 8 bases. V shed 7 bases, J shed 6 bases, and the junction held 14 bases outside the gene matches. The CDR3 loop spans 16 amino acids. Looked up from germline, CDR1 is MNHNY and CDR2 is SVGAGI (reference sequence). The CDR3 reads CASTLRGGGLGNEQFF. In nucleotides, the CDR3 is TGTGCCAGCACCTTACGGGGCGGGGGGCTCGGCAATGAGCAGTTCTTC.

This clonotype was recorded at least ten times. CDR3 nucleotides: TGTGCCAGCAGCCAAGGGTCCTGGGGCGAGCAGTACTTC. Translation: CASSQGSWGEQYF. This chain connects TRBV3-1 to TRBJ2-7, with D unclear. Germline V CDR1 and CDR2: LGHDT, YNNKEL (reference sequence). V lost 1 base and J 6 bases, leaving 10 bases between the germline ends. This CDR3 is built from 13 residues.

There are a few counts of this clonotype. This chain uses TRBV20-1 with TRBJ1-2; D is ambiguous. The germline V and J ends were trimmed by 0 bases and 2 bases, with 10 bases remaining between them. The CDR3 consists of 14 residues. Germline-derived CDR1 and CDR2 are DFQATT and SNEGSKA (reference sequence). In DNA form, the CDR3 reads TGCAGTGCTAGAGAGCCCGACCTGAACTATGGCTACACCTTC. Protein: CSAREPDLNYGYTF.